This is a list of T cell receptor beta chains from one sample in a study of patients and donors after allogeneic stem cell transplantation. Using its own MiXCR run on the RT-PCR reads, TCRdb lists one record per CDR3 protein. The sample lists some 880,000 distinct CDR3 sequences; more than 15% were seen once. What was sequenced was blood, either unsorted or a sorted T cell fraction (not recorded which). These receptor sequences come from a human donor who was either an allogeneic HSCT recipient or a stem cell or donor lymphocyte infusion donor (not recorded which). It is not recorded whose cells these are; they may come from a transplant donor. The CDR3 runs from the conserved cysteine through the conserved F or W. Each record gives: clone size, D gene, J gene, V gene, CDR3 DNA, CDR3 protein. The D gene is left open where the match is weak. Clone size is stated in some rows and not others, as once, few, many or a class when expanded.

clone_size: NA
d_call: TRBD2
j_call: TRBJ2-1
v_call: TRBV27
cdr3_nt: TGTGCCAGCAGCCCTACGGGAGGGCCCTGGGGAAATGAGCAGTTCTTC
cdr3_aa: CASSPTGGPWGNEQFF

clone_size: few
d_call: NA
j_call: TRBJ2-2
v_call: TRBV21-1
cdr3_nt: TGTGCCAGCAGCCCCCGGAGTAGCGGGTCCACCGGGGAGCTGTTTTTT
cdr3_aa: CASSPRSSGSTGELFF

clone_size: NA
d_call: NA
j_call: TRBJ2-2
v_call: TRBV4-1
cdr3_nt: TGCGCCAGCAGCCAAGCCCGGGAGCTGTTTTTT
cdr3_aa: CASSQARELFF

clone_size: few
d_call: TRBD1
j_call: TRBJ1-2
v_call: TRBV2
cdr3_nt: TGTGCCAGCAGGGGACAGGGAATCTATGGCTACACCTTC
cdr3_aa: CASRGQGIYGYTF

clone_size: few
d_call: NA
j_call: TRBJ2-7
v_call: TRBV7-6
cdr3_nt: TGTGCCAGCAGCTTAGCCGGCGTGGACGAGCAGTACTTC
cdr3_aa: CASSLAGVDEQYF

clone_size: few
d_call: NA
j_call: TRBJ1-4
v_call: TRBV5-1
cdr3_nt: TGCGCCAGCAGCTTGGGAGGGCCCCCAGGGAAACTGTTTTTT
cdr3_aa: CASSLGGPPGKLFF

clone_size: few
d_call: TRBD2
j_call: TRBJ2-1
v_call: TRBV5-1
cdr3_nt: TGCGCCAGCAGATCGAGCGGGGGGGGCTCCTACAATGAGCAGTTCTTC
cdr3_aa: CASRSSGGGSYNEQFF

clone_size: few
d_call: TRBD1
j_call: TRBJ2-4
v_call: TRBV7-2
cdr3_nt: TGTGCCAGCAGCTTAGCTCGACAGGGGAAGGCCAAAAACATTCAGTACTTC
cdr3_aa: CASSLARQGKAKNIQYF

clone_size: few
d_call: NA
j_call: TRBJ2-1
v_call: TRBV15
cdr3_nt: TGTGCCACCAAAAAAAAGGTGGGGGGGGCCTTTGAGCAGTTCTTC
cdr3_aa: CATKKKVGGAFEQFF

clone_size: NA
d_call: TRBD2
j_call: TRBJ2-7
v_call: TRBV3-1
cdr3_nt: TGTGCCAGCAGCCAGTGGACTAGCGGTTCCTACGAGCAGTACTTC
cdr3_aa: CASSQWTSGSYEQYF